The rows below give T cell receptor beta chains drawn from one sample of a study of blood T cell repertoires in COVID-19. The table came from immunoSEQ multiplex PCR; TCRdb's copy has only in-frame clones and leaves some out. The sample has 220,000 or so clones; 82% are singletons. Source material: peripheral blood. Receptors originate from a woman older than 75 with COVID-19, enrolled during active disease. The CDR3 runs from the conserved cysteine through the conserved F or W. A D gene is named only where the DNA matches it firmly. Not every row has a clone size; where given, it reads once, few, many or a size class.

TRBJ2-7	14	.	TRBV9	few	CASSPGGIGSEQYF	TGTGCCAGCAGCCCAGGGGGGATCGGATCCGAGCAGTACTTC
TRBJ1-2	14	.	TRBV19	.	CASTLAGFNYGYTF	TGTGCCAGTACCCTCGCGGGGTTTAACTATGGCTACACCTTC
TRBJ1-2	14	.	TRBV7-2	.	CASSLGQTNYGYTF	TGTGCCAGCAGCTTGGGGCAGACCAACTATGGCTACACCTTC
TRBJ2-1	16	.	TRBV5-4	.	CASRSPGGAGYNEQFF	TGTGCCAGCAGGTCCCCCGGCGGGGCCGGATACAATGAGCAGTTCTTC
TRBJ1-5	14	TRBD1	TRBV2	.	CASSEDRGRQPQHF	TGTGCCAGCAGTGAGGACAGGGGCAGGCAGCCCCAGCATTTT
TRBJ2-5	17	.	TRBV7-2	.	CASSPHVPRDSRETQYF	TGTGCCAGCAGCCCTCATGTACCGCGGGATTCGCGAGAGACCCAGTACTTC
TRBJ2-5	14	TRBD1	TRBV5-1	once	CASSLGGGGETQYF	TGCGCCAGCAGCTTGGGAGGGGGCGGTGAGACCCAGTACTTC
TRBJ1-2	15	.	TRBV29-1	.	CSTTHPSGGDYGYTF	TGCAGCACTACCCATCCTTCGGGAGGGGACTATGGCTACACCTTC
TRBJ2-1	18	TRBD2	TRBV4-3	.	CASSQDSGLAGMYNEQFF	TGCGCCAGCAGCCAAGATTCCGGACTAGCGGGGATGTACAATGAGCAGTTCTTC
TRBJ2-1	15	.	TRBV7-3	.	CASSLSGTRRNEQFF	TGTGCCAGCAGCTTAAGCGGGACTCGTAGGAATGAGCAGTTCTTC
TRBJ2-2	16	TRBD1	TRBV5-4	once	CASSPDRGSNTGELFF	TGTGCCAGCAGCCCTGACAGGGGCTCTAACACCGGGGAGCTGTTTTTT
TRBJ1-5	16	.	TRBV5-5	.	CASSRREQNSNQPQHF	TGTGCCAGCAGCCGTCGGGAGCAGAATAGCAATCAGCCCCAGCATTTT
TRBJ2-3	14	TRBD2	TRBV5-6	.	CASSLFWGGDTQYF	TGTGCCAGCAGCTTGTTCTGGGGGGGAGATACGCAGTATTTT
TRBJ2-4	14	TRBD1	TRBV25-1	.	CASSEDRGRNIQYF	TGTGCCAGCAGTGAAGACAGGGGGAGGAACATTCAGTACTTC
TRBJ2-3	12	.	TRBV11-2	.	CASSSRGDTQYF	TGTGCCAGCAGCTCCCGGGGGGATACGCAGTATTTT
TRBJ1-4	15	.	TRBV7-9	.	CASSRGTTANEKLFF	TGTGCCAGCAGCCGGGGTACAACGGCTAATGAAAAACTGTTTTTT
TRBJ1-5	17	TRBD1	TRBV10-2	.	CASSESRRQGYSQPQHF	TGCGCCAGCAGTGAGTCCCGGCGACAGGGGTATAGTCAGCCCCAGCATTTT
TRBJ1-5	17	.	TRBV27	.	CASSGGGRQTINQPQHF	TGTGCCAGCAGTGGGGGGGGGAGACAGACGATCAATCAGCCCCAGCATTTT
TRBJ2-2	15	.	TRBV2	.	CASRTERANTGELFF	TGTGCCAGCAGGACAGAACGAGCTAACACCGGGGAGCTGTTTTTT
TRBJ1-4	14	.	TRBV4-2	.	CASSDPGLGEKLFF	TGTGCCAGCAGCGATCCCGGGTTGGGTGAAAAACTGTTTTTT
TRBJ1-1	14	.	TRBV28	.	CASSATLTGTEAFF	TGTGCCAGCAGTGCAACTCTGACAGGAACTGAAGCTTTCTTT
TRBJ2-4	18	.	TRBV12-2	.	CASRLVGGSGVAKNIQYF	TGTGCAAGTCGCTTAGTAGGAGGGAGCGGGGTAGCCAAAAACATTCAGTACTTC
TRBJ2-6	19	TRBD2	TRBV6-2/TRBV6-3	.	CASSHPGGGRGTGANVLTF	TGTGCCAGCAGTCATCCCGGAGGCGGGAGGGGGACTGGGGCCAACGTCCTGACTTTC
TRBJ1-5	15	TRBD1	TRBV2	.	CASQGQVDSNQPQHF	TGTGCCAGCCAGGGACAGGTGGATAGCAATCAGCCCCAGCATTTT
TRBJ2-7	15	TRBD2	TRBV5-1	.	CPTSNGGGSSYEQYF	TGCCCCACCAGCAACGGGGGGGGGAGCTCCTACGAGCAGTACTTC
TRBJ2-7	12	.	TRBV2	.	CASRYGAREQYF	TGTGCCAGCCGTTACGGTGCTCGCGAGCAGTACTTC